The clone carrying this T cell receptor (beta chain) was detected many times. This CDR3 is 17 amino acids long. V was trimmed by 0 bases and J by 2 bases, leaving 16 bases between them. CDR1 is LGHNA and CDR2 is YSLEER in the germline V gene. The record originates from a study of blood T cell repertoires in COVID-19. Authors' methods: Reference gene primer amplification gave nucleated cell count estimates. Assay used: immunoSEQ multiplex PCR; TCRdb lists only in-frame clones, some missing. For V, J and clone size, that table is used; D and trimming come from the DNA. The data show about 200,000 clones, with under 90% seen just once and 3.5% to 4.5% held by the top ten.

The sequenced sample was PBMCs or T cells enriched from blood (not recorded which). This chain uses TRBV4-3 with TRBJ1-2, with D perhaps matching TRBD1 (5 bases). This TCR was sampled from a woman younger than 45 with acute COVID-19. The CDR3 loop reads CASSQERETAGNYGYTF. DNA for the CDR3: TGCGCCAGCAGCCAAGAAAGGGAAACGGCAGGGAACTATGGCTACACCTTC.